A selection of T cell receptor beta chains follows, all from one sample in a study of blood T cells in healthy people across ages. TCRdb passed the 5' RACE reads through MiXCR, listing each CDR3 protein once. Among about 560,000 distinct CDR3 sequences listed, around 27% were seen once. These data are also associated with another study on T cells of mothers and their children.

The sample taken for sequencing was blood. Receptor source: a boy between 2 and 10 years old in good health. CDR3s include the opening cysteine and the closing phenylalanine or tryptophan. The D gene is left open where the match is weak. Size tells how often a clone was seen (once, few, many) or the class of an expanded clone, and some rows leave it out.

TRBJ1-4	TRBD1	-	TRBV5-1	TGCGCCAGCAGCTTGGAAACAGGGGGCAGGGAAAAACTGTTTTTT	CASSLETGGREKLFF
TRBJ2-1	TRBD1	-	TRBV12-3/TRBV12-4	TGTGCCAGCAGTTTCCCTGGACAGGGGCGCAATGAGCAGTTCTTC	CASSFPGQGRNEQFF
TRBJ2-5	-	few	TRBV5-1	TGCGCCAGCAGCTTGAATTATGGGAAGGGGGAGACCCAGTACTTC	CASSLNYGKGETQYF
TRBJ2-5	-	few	TRBV5-4	TGTGCCAGCAGCACCCCAGGTGGGACACAAGAGACCCAGTACTTC	CASSTPGGTQETQYF
TRBJ2-3	TRBD2	few	TRBV5-1	TGCGCCAGCAGCGGCGGGACTAGCGGGGGACTTGACACAGATACGCAGTATTTT	CASSGGTSGGLDTDTQYF
TRBJ2-5	-	-	TRBV9	TGTGCCAGCAGTGGTACCGGGTACGAGACCCAGTACTTC	CASSGTGYETQYF
TRBJ1-2	TRBD1	few	TRBV7-9	TGTGCCAGCAGCTTCGGGACAGTCTATGGCTACACCTTC	CASSFGTVYGYTF
TRBJ1-1	-	-	TRBV5-1	TGCGCCAGCAGCTCGCGAACAGGGTTGGACACTGAAGCTTTCTTT	CASSSRTGLDTEAFF
TRBJ2-3	-	few	TRBV21-1	TGTGCCAGCAGCAAAGATGAAAGGGAAACGGCAGATACGCAGTATTTT	CASSKDERETADTQYF
TRBJ2-1	-	-	TRBV6-2/TRBV6-3	TGTGCCAGCAGTTACTGGGGGCAGGTGTTCTTC	CASSYWGQVFF
TRBJ1-5	-	-	TRBV19	TGTGCCAGTAGTATAGTGTCCAGAAATCAGCCCCAGCATTTT	CASSIVSRNQPQHF
TRBJ2-5	-	-	TRBV13	TGTGCCAGCAGCCCAAACGTCGGTTCGCGGGAGACCCAGTACTTC	CASSPNVGSRETQYF
TRBJ2-7	TRBD2	few	TRBV6-2/TRBV6-3	TGTGCCAGCAGTTACGGACTAGCGGGAGTGAACGAGCAGTACTTC	CASSYGLAGVNEQYF
TRBJ2-5	-	few	TRBV7-9	TGTGCCAGCAGCTTACTAGCTCGAGAGACCCAGTACTTC	CASSLLARETQYF
TRBJ2-3	-	-	TRBV7-2	TGTGCCAGCAGCTTAGGCTACGGCGGGGGCCTACCGAGCACAGATACGCAGTATTTT	CASSLGYGGGLPSTDTQYF
TRBJ2-5	-	-	TRBV7-2	TGTGCCAGCAGCTTAGCGCTGTGGGGACAAGATTTAGAGACCCAGTACTTC	CASSLALWGQDLETQYF
TRBJ1-1	-	few	TRBV12-3/TRBV12-4	TGTGCCAGCAGTCCTGGGTTAGGGGACACTGAAGTTTTCTTT	CASSPGLGDTEVFF
TRBJ2-1	-	many	TRBV27	TGTGCCAGCAAGGCTTCCCAAAATGAGTGGAATGAGCAGTTCTTC	CASKASQNEWNEQFF
TRBJ1-2	-	-	TRBV10-3	TGTGCCATCAGTGAGAGGGACGGTTTCTATGGCTACACCTTC	CAISERDGFYGYTF
TRBJ1-1	-	-	TRBV4-1	TGCGCCAGCAGCCAAGTGCCGGGAGGGAGGACTGAAGCTTTCTTT	CASSQVPGGRTEAFF